This TCR beta chain was recovered during a study of blood T cell repertoires in COVID-19. Study summary: Samples representing acute and convalescent COVID-19 were sourced from the United States, Italy and Spain. T cells, B-cell-depleted T cells, or PBMCs supplied cDNA or gDNA.

In the authors' methods: The assay estimated nucleated cells by amplifying reference gene primers. Libraries were prepared by immunoSEQ multiplex PCR; TCRdb keeps only in-frame clonotypes and omits some of them. V, J and clone size reflect that table, while D and trimming were determined from the DNA. This sample has more than 25,000 clones; just under 95% occur once, and the top ten carry under 4.5%. Germline V gene lookup returns CDR1 MNHNS and CDR2 SASEGT. The V and J ends lost 3 bases and 1 base respectively, with 9 bases between them. The CDR3 is made up of 14 amino acids. This rearrangement joins TRBV6-1 to TRBJ2-5, with a possible D match to TRBD2 (6 bases). The sequencing input was peripheral blood. The sequence derives from a human donor with active COVID-19. The donor label of this sample is uncertain. Here the CDR3 DNA reads TGTGCCAGCAGTGACGGGGGTGCCCAAGAGACCCAGTACTTC. Its translation is CASSDGGAQETQYF.